This T cell receptor (beta chain) derives from a study of blood T cells in healthy people across ages. Per sample, a minimum of 7 million PBMCs were isolated. This clonotype showed up just a few times. The antigen remains undetermined. The CDR3 covers 16 residues. With 7 bases removed from V and 3 bases from J, the gap between germline ends came to 18 bases. General observations from the study: Samples with more naive T cells showed higher observed beta diversity. Both higher diversity and more naive CD4+ cells marked long-lived donors when set against aged donors.

PCR was performed a second time for about 6 to 12 cycles using a sample-barcoded 5' primer and a J-beta primer mix. Each cDNA molecule carried a tag from a template-switch adaptor that contained 12 random nucleotides. TCRdb processed the 5' RACE reads anew with MiXCR; each CDR3 protein has one entry. The sample yields around 1,500,000 distinct CDR3 sequences, approximately 42% seen once. The sample comprised blood. This sequence was found in a woman between 18 and 29 years old in good health. V usage is TRBV12-3 or TRBV12-4 and J usage is TRBJ1-4, with D perhaps TRBD1 (6 bases). CDR3 nucleotides: TGTGCCAGCACCTCGTCAGGGCAGGGGTCTAATGAAAAACTGTTTTTT. This encodes CASTSSGQGSNEKLFF.